These 27 T cell receptor beta chains were all obtained from the same sample, sequenced in a study of neurological immune-mediated disorders. TCRdb analysed the 5' RACE reads with MiXCR anew, one entry per CDR3 protein. Of more than 55,000 distinct CDR3 sequences listed, nearly 10% are singletons. Time point noted: longitudinal time-point 2. The source material was PBMCs. The receptors derive from a man aged 30 to 39 in good health.

The sample holds many counts of this clonotype. This chain links TRBV5-1 with TRBJ2-5, with 9 bases identical to TRBD2. Germline CDR1 reads SGHRS; CDR2 reads YFSETQ. With 2 bases clipped from V and 1 base from J, the junction kept 12 bases outside the gene matches. There are 18 residues in the CDR3. The CDR3 here is CASSFVAGGGDFQETQYF. The CDR3, as DNA: TGCGCCAGCAGCTTCGTAGCGGGCGGGGGGGACTTCCAAGAGACCCAGTACTTC.

This clonotype has at least ten counts. V and J are TRBV10-1 and TRBJ2-1; D not resolved. The V end lost 0 bases, the J end lost 9 bases, and 15 bases lay between the germline ends. CDR1 is WNHNN, CDR2 SYGVQD, per germline (reference sequence). CDR3 length equals 15 residues. The CDR3 DNA reads as TGCGCCAGCAGTGAGTCTCCCGGCCCCGTGGGTGAGCAGTTCTTC. Its protein is CASSESPGPVGEQFF.

This clonotype was seen many times. This chain uses TRBV27 with TRBJ2-7, with no clear D. V gave up 2 bases and J gave up 2 bases, with 10 bases separating them. Germline assignment: CDR1 MNHEY and CDR2 SMNVEV (reference sequence). This CDR3 contains 14 residues. CDR3 in amino acids: CASSLTDHPYEQYF. The DNA for the CDR3 is TGTGCCAGCAGTTTAACGGATCACCCCTACGAGCAGTACTTC.

The chain combines TRBV21-1 with TRBJ2-1. TRBV21-1 is a listed pseudogene. CDR3 length equals 13 residues. This CDR3 is CASSKGHLKWQFF. CDR3 bases: TGTGCCAGCAGCAAAGGTCACCTTAAGTGGCAGTTCTTC.

This clonotype was counted at least ten times. The V call is TRBV27, the J call TRBJ1-2; TRBD1 is a possible D gene (6 bases). The CDR3 covers 17 residues. Trimming took 0 bases from V and 5 from J, leaving 19 bases between them. Germline V gene lookup returns CDR1 MNHEY and CDR2 SMNVEV (reference sequence). In nucleotides, the CDR3 is TGTGCCAGCAGTTTATCCGGGGGGGCAGCAGAGATGTATGGCTACACCTTC. Protein product: CASSLSGGAAEMYGYTF.

This clonotype was recorded at least ten times. The rearrangement uses TRBV29-1 and TRBJ1-1; tentative D call: TRBD1 (5 bases). V lost 6 bases to trimming and J lost 2 bases, with 13 bases between them. Germline V gene lookup returns CDR1 SQVTM and CDR2 ANQGSEA. CDR3 length: 13 residues. This CDR3 is CSVYGTDNTEAFF. The CDR3 nucleotides are TGCAGCGTGTACGGGACCGACAACACTGAAGCTTTCTTT.

This clonotype was seen ten or more times. This chain uses TRBV6-6 with TRBJ2-2, with D unresolved. The ends were cut back, 4 bases at V and 4 bases at J, with 7 bases in the middle. The CDR3 loop spans 13 amino acids. Germline loops: CDR1 MNHNY, CDR2 SVGAGI (reference sequence). The CDR3 sequence: CASSLDVTGELFF. In DNA form, the CDR3 reads TGTGCCAGCAGTTTGGACGTCACCGGGGAGCTGTTTTTT.

This clonotype has at least ten counts. The chain employs TRBV9 and TRBJ2-1; 14 bases map to TRBD2. The CDR3 loop spans 17 amino acids. Germline loops: CDR1 SGDLS, CDR2 YYNGEE. V lost 4 bases to trimming and J lost 0 bases; unmatched junction nucleotides: 3. Here the CDR3 reads CASSPGTSGSSYNEQFF. CDR3 nucleotides: TGTGCCAGCAGCCCTGGGACTAGCGGGAGCTCCTACAATGAGCAGTTCTTC.

The chain links TRBV3-1 to TRBJ2-7; 8 positions match TRBD2. Germline V gene lookup returns CDR1 LGHDT and CDR2 YNNKEL (reference sequence). V dropped 5 bases and J dropped 6; count of bases not matched to a gene: 9. The CDR3 length is 14 residues. Written as DNA, the CDR3 is TGTGCCAGCAGCGAAAATAGCGGGATATTCGAGCAGTACTTC. This encodes CASSENSGIFEQYF.

In this sample, this clonotype turned up many times. The chain has TRBV12-3 or TRBV12-4 and TRBJ1-2; a possible D gene is TRBD1 (5 bases). V lost 5 bases, J lost 8 bases, and 15 bases lay in between. The CDR3 length is 13 residues. The CDR3 here is CASSGDGAPGYTF. Written as DNA, the CDR3 is TGTGCCAGCAGTGGGGACGGAGCTCCCGGCTACACCTTC.

Ten or more counts support this clonotype. The rearrangement uses TRBV5-5 and TRBJ1-5; D is unresolved. From germline, CDR1 is SGHKS and CDR2 YYEKEE (reference sequence). The germline V and J ends were trimmed by 0 bases and 2 bases, with 12 bases remaining between them. The CDR3 covers 16 residues. The CDR3 sequence is CASSLGSYRGNQPQHF. The CDR3 DNA is TGTGCCAGCAGCTTGGGGAGTTATAGAGGCAATCAGCCCCAGCATTTT.

V usage is TRBV10-2 and J usage is TRBJ1-5; D gene uncertain. The V gene lost 2 bases and the J gene lost 6 bases, with 11 bases spanning the gap. The CDR3 totals 14 residues. The germline CDR1 and CDR2 sequences are WSHSY and SAAADI. This chain's CDR3 is CASSERERAQPQHF. CDR3 coding DNA: TGCGCCAGCAGTGAGCGGGAAAGGGCTCAGCCCCAGCATTTT.

This clonotype was seen ten or more times. The chain carries TRBV6-2 or TRBV6-3 and TRBJ1-3; a possible D gene is TRBD1 (6 bases). The CDR3 is 16 residues long. V lost 6 bases and J lost 0, with 15 bases in between. Germline lookup yields CDR1 MNHEY and CDR2 SVGEGT. CDR3 in amino acids: CASSTSMDSSGNTIYF. The CDR3 DNA reads TGTGCCAGCAGCACGTCCATGGACAGCTCTGGAAACACCATATATTTT.

The sample holds many counts of this clonotype. This sequence joins TRBV28 and TRBJ2-7, with D perhaps being TRBD1 or TRBD2 (5 bases each). Trimming removed 5 bases at V and 3 bases at J, with 23 bases between. Germline V gene data show CDR1 as MDHEN and CDR2 as SYDVKM. The CDR3 has 17 residues. CDR3: CASSANAGWAGDYEQYF. CDR3 nucleotides: TGTGCCAGCAGTGCTAACGCAGGGTGGGCCGGGGACTACGAGCAGTACTTC.

The V call is TRBV5-1, the J call TRBJ2-5, with D possibly TRBD1 on 6 matching bases. Germline V gene lookup returns CDR1 SGHRS and CDR2 YFSETQ. The CDR3 consists of 15 residues. V lost 0 bases and J 2 bases, leaving 11 bases between the germline ends. CDR3 amino acids: CASSLVVGGQETQYF. The CDR3 DNA reads TGCGCCAGCAGCTTGGTGGTAGGGGGACAAGAGACCCAGTACTTC.

This clonotype was counted ten times or more. This chain uses TRBV20-1 with TRBJ1-1; the D gene is possibly TRBD1 (6 bases). The CDR3 runs 13 residues. V shed 3 bases and J shed 4 bases, with 12 bases lying between them. Germline CDR1 and CDR2: DFQATT and SNEGSKA (reference sequence). The CDR3 loop is CSASNRAGTEAFF. CDR3 bases: TGCAGTGCTAGCAACAGGGCAGGCACTGAAGCTTTCTTT.

This clonotype was seen ten or more times. The V call is TRBV7-2, the J call TRBJ1-2; TRBD1 is a possible D gene (5 bases). The CDR3 spans 13 residues. The germline V gene has CDR1 SGHTA and CDR2 FQGNSA. V lost 1 base, J lost 10 bases, and 13 bases lay in between. In nucleotides, the CDR3 is TGTGCCAGCAGCTTAGAGACAGCGAACGTCTACACCTTC. Translated, it gives CASSLETANVYTF.

This clonotype was picked up many times. The genes are TRBV5-1 and TRBJ1-2; a possible D gene is TRBD1 (5 bases). V lost 3 bases and J lost 2, with 14 bases in between. Germline values: CDR1 SGHRS, CDR2 YFSETQ. The CDR3 length is 15 residues. The CDR3 DNA follows: TGCGCCAGCAGCTCACCTTTCGAGGGGAACTATGGCTACACCTTC. Protein: CASSSPFEGNYGYTF.

This clonotype appeared many times. The J gene is TRBJ2-3, the V gene TRBV7-2; the D is unclear. The CDR3 length is 14 residues. Per germline, CDR1 SGHTA and CDR2 FQGNSA. V lost 4 bases to trimming and J lost 0 bases, with 8 bases between them. The chain's CDR3 is CASSSTYSTDTQYF. The DNA of the CDR3 is TGTGCCAGCAGCTCGACGTATAGCACAGATACGCAGTATTTT. Full variable domain (outside the CDR3, taken from reference TRBV7-2 and TRBJ2-3): GAGVSQSPSNKVTEKGKDVELRCDPISGHTALYWYRQSLGQGLEFLIYFQGNSAPDKSGLPSDRFSAERTGGSVSTLTIQRTQQEDSAVYLCASSSTYSTDTQYFGPGTRLTVL.

Of note for this clonotype: A much larger clone differs from this one at a single base, so this may be a read error. V gene TRBV2 combines with J gene TRBJ2-7, with D maybe TRBD1 (5 bases). The CDR3 runs 13 residues. Germline V gene lookup returns CDR1 SNHLY and CDR2 FYNNEI. DNA for the CDR3: TGTGCCAGCAATCGACAGCACTCCAACGAGCAGTACTTC. It specifies CASNRQHSNEQYF.

This clonotype occurred many times. The chain joins TRBV20-1 to TRBJ1-3, with 9 positions matching TRBD1. CDR1 DFQATT and CDR2 SNEGSKA come from the germline V gene (reference sequence). V lost 2 bases, J lost 4 bases, and 9 bases stayed unmatched. The CDR3 totals 16 residues. For the CDR3, the DNA is TGCAGTGCTAGACCGATCGACAGGGGGGTCGGAAACACCATATATTTT. Amino acid sequence: CSARPIDRGVGNTIYF.

The gene calls are TRBV5-5 and TRBJ2-7; D is possibly TRBD1 (7 bases). The CDR3 is 16 amino acids. Germline CDR1 is SGHKS and CDR2 is YYEKEE (reference sequence). V was pared by 4 bases and J by 1 base, with 18 bases between. The CDR3 nucleotides are TGTGCCAGCAGCCCGCCGGGGGCAGGGGGGTCCTACGAGCAGTACTTC. This encodes CASSPPGAGGSYEQYF. The variable domain in full, with the rest retrieved from reference TRBV5-5 and TRBJ2-7, is DAGVTQSPTHLIKTRGQQVTLRCSPISGHKSVSWYQQVLGQGPQFIFQYYEKEERGRGNFPDRFSARQFPNYSSELNVNALLLGDSALYLCASSPPGAGGSYEQYFGPGTRLTVT.

As regards this clonotype: A much larger clone differs from this one at a single base, so this may be a read error. The chain links TRBV5-1 to TRBJ2-7; D unresolved. The germline V gene has CDR1 SGHRS and CDR2 YFSETQ. The CDR3 totals 13 residues. The CDR3 loop reads CANSLRSSYEQYF. The CDR3 DNA reads TGCGCCAACAGCTTGAGGTCAAGCTACGAGCAGTACTTC.

This clonotype was seen ten or more times. The chain links TRBV9 to TRBJ2-1; D is undetermined. This CDR3 has 16 amino acids. Between the trimmed V and J ends, which lost 0 bases and 5 bases, there was a span of 15 bases. The germline V gene has CDR1 SGDLS and CDR2 YYNGEE. CDR3 coding DNA: TGTGCCAGCAGCGTAGGGCCTTGGGCGATCGACAATGAGCAGTTCTTC. Encoded protein: CASSVGPWAIDNEQFF.

The sample holds many counts of this clonotype. The chain uses TRBV5-5 and TRBJ2-3; the match to TRBD1 covers 7 bases. With V trimmed by 2 bases and J by 5 bases, 5 bases remained unmatched. Germline V gene lookup returns CDR1 SGHKS and CDR2 YYEKEE (reference sequence). The CDR3 sequence is 14 residues long. The DNA for the CDR3 is TGTGCCAGCAGCTTACCGGGACAGCAAGATACGCAGTATTTT. Amino acids: CASSLPGQQDTQYF.

As to this clonotype: Being one base from a much bigger clone, this may be a read error. This chain uses TRBV11-2 with TRBJ1-3; D unclear. The CDR3 is 15 residues long. Germline lookup yields CDR1 SGHAT and CDR2 FQNNGV. The V and J ends lost 2 bases and 0 bases respectively, with 8 bases between them. The CDR3 region has the DNA TGTGCCAGCAGCTTATGGGTCGACTCTGGAAACACCATATATTTT. Its protein product is CASSLWVDSGNTIYF.

Many counts were recorded for this clonotype. The genes are TRBV7-2 and TRBJ1-1; no definite D call. Germline V gene data show CDR1 as SGHTA and CDR2 as FQGNSA. The length of the CDR3 is 14 residues. Between the trimmed V and J ends, which lost 1 base and 0 bases, there was a span of 6 bases. The CDR3 sequence is CASSLGALNTEAFF. The DNA of the CDR3 is TGTGCCAGCAGCTTAGGAGCCTTGAACACTGAAGCTTTCTTT.